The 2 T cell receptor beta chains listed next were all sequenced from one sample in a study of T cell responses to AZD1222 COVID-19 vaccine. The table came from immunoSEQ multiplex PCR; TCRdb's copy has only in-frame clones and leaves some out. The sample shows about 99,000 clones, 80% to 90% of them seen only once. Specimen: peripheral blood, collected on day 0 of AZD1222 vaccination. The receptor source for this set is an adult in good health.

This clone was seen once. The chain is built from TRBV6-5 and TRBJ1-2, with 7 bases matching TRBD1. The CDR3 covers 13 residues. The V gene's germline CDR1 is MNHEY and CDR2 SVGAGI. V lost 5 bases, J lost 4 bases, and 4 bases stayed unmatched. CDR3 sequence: CASSTGVAYGYTF. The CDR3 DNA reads TGTGCCAGCAGTACAGGGGTTGCCTATGGCTACACCTTC.

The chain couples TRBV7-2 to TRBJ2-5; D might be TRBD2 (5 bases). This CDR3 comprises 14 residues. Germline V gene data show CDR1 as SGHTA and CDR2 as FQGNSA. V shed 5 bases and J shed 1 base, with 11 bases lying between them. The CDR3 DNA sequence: TGTGCCAGCAGCCCTGCGGGTACCCAAGAGACCCAGTACTTC. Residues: CASSPAGTQETQYF.